This TCR beta chain appears in the sequencing data of a study of T cell responses to AZD1222 COVID-19 vaccine. Only in-frame clones appear in the TCRdb table, and some are missing; sequencing was by immunoSEQ multiplex PCR. The sample lists tens of thousands of clones, 75% to 90% occurring once. On this clone: Antigen: not known. The same CDR3 arises from other DNA sequences in this sample as well.

Study-wide points: Among the donors, most were white British and more were female, and clonal diversity was possibly underestimated. Vaccine-associated CD4 TCRs ranged over spike, dominating at 160-218 and 743-854.

With 0 bases removed from V and 4 bases from J, the gap between germline ends came to 7 bases. Germline V gene data show CDR1 as GTSNPN and CDR2 as SVGIG (reference sequence). This CDR3 has 12 residues. V and J are TRBV30 and TRBJ2-7; D ambiguous. This sample comprised peripheral blood, obtained on day 0 of AZD1222 vaccination. The origin of this receptor is an adult in good health. CDR3 loop: CAWSVSGYEQYF. The DNA for the CDR3 is TGTGCCTGGAGTGTCTCGGGTTACGAGCAGTACTTC.